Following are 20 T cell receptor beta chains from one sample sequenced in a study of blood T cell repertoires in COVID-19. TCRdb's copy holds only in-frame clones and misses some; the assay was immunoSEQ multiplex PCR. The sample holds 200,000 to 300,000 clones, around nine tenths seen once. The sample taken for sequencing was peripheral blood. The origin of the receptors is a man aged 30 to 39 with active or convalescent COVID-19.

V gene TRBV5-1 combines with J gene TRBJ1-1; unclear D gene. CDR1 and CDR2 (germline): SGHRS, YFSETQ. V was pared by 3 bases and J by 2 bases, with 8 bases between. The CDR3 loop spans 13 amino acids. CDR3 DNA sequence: TGCGCCAGCAGCTCCCTCCCCAACACTGAAGCTTTCTTT. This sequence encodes CASSSLPNTEAFF.

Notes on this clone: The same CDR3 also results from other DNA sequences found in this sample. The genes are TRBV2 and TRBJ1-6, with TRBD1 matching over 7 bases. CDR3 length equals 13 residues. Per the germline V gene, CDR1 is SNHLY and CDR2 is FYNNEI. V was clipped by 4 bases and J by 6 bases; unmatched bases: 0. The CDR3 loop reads CASSGQGNSPLHF. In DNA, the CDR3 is TGTGCCAGCAGTGGACAGGGTAATTCACCCCTCCACTTT.

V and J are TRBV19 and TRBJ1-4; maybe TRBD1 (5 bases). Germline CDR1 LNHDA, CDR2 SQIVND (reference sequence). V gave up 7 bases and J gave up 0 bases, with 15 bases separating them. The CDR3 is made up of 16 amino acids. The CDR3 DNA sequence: TGTGCCAGTACGCGGGACCTAACATCAACTAATGAAAAACTGTTTTTT. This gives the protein CASTRDLTSTNEKLFF.

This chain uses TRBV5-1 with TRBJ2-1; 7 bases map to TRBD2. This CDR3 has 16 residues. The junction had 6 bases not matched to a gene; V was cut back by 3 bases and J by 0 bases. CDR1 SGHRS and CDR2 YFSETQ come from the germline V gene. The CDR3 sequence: CASSSDGGSSYNEQFF. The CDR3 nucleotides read TGCGCCAGCAGCTCCGACGGGGGGAGCTCCTACAATGAGCAGTTCTTC.

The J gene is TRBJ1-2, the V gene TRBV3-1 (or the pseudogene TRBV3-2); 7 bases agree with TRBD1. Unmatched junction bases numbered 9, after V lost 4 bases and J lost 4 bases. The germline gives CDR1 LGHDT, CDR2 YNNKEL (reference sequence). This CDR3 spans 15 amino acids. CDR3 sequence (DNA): TGTGCCAGCAGCCGAGGGGGCGATTTCCCCTATGGCTACACCTTC. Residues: CASSRGGDFPYGYTF.

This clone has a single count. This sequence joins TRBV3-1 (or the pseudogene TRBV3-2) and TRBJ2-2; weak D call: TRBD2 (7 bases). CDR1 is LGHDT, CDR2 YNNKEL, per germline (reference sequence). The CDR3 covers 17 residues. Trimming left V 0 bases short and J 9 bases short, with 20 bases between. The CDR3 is CASSQEPRLGGHRELFF. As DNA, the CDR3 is TGTGCCAGCAGCCAAGAACCCCGATTGGGGGGGCACCGGGAGCTGTTTTTT.

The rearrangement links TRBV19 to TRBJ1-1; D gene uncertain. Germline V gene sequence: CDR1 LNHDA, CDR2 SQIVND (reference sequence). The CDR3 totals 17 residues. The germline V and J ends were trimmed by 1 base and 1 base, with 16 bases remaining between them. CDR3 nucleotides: TGTGCCAGTAGTATAGTAGTTCCGGGTATCAGGAACACTGAAGCTTTCTTT. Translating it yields CASSIVVPGIRNTEAFF.

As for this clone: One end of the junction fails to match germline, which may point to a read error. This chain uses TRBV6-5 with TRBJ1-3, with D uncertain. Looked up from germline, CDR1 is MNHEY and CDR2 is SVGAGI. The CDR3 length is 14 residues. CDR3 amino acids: CASSDSARGNTIYF. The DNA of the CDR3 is TGTGCCAGCAGTGACTCAGCCCGAGGAAACACCATATATTTT.

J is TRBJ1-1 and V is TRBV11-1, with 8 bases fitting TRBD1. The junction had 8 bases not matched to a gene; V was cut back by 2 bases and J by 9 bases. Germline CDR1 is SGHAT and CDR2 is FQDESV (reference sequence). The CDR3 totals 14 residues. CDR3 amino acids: CASSLSPGQVKAFF. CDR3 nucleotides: TGTGCCAGCAGCTTATCCCCGGGACAGGTGAAAGCTTTCTTT.

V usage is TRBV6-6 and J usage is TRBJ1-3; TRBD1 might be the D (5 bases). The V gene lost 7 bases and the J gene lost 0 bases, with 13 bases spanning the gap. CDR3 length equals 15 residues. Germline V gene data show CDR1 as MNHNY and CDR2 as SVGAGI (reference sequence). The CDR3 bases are TGTGCCAGCAAACAGCAGGGCAACTCTGGAAACACCATATATTTT. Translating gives CASKQQGNSGNTIYF.

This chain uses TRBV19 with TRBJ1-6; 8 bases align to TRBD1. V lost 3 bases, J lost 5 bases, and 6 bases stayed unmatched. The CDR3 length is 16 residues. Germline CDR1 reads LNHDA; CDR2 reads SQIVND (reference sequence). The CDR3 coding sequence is TGTGCCAGTAGTATGGGCAGGGGGCATGATAATTCACCCCTCCACTTT. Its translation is CASSMGRGHDNSPLHF.

The CDR3 coding sequence is TGTGCCAGCAGTCTTGGAGGGACCGACGAGCAGTACTTC. This encodes CASSLGGTDEQYF. This rearrangement joins TRBV6-5 to TRBJ2-7; possible D gene TRBD2, 6 bases. V gave up 5 bases and J gave up 5 bases, with 13 bases separating them. The germline CDR1 and CDR2 sequences are MNHEY and SVGAGI. The CDR3 loop spans 13 amino acids.

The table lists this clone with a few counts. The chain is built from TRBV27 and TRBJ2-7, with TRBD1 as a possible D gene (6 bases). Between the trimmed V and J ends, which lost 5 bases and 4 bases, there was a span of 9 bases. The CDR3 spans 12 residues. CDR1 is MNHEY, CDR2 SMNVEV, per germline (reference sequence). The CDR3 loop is CASSHTGYEQYF. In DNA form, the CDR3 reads TGTGCCAGCAGTCACACAGGGTACGAGCAGTACTTC.

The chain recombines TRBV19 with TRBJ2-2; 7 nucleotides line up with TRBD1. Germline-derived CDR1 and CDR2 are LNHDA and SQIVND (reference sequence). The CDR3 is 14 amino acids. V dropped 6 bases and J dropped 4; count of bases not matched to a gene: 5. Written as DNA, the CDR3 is TGTGCCAGTAGAGTGACAGGGCGCACCGGGGAGCTGTTTTTT. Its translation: CASRVTGRTGELFF.

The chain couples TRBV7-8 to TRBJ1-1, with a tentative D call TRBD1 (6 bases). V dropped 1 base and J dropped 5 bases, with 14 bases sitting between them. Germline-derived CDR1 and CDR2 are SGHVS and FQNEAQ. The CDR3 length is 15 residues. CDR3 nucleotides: TGTGCCAGCAGCTTAGGAGGGGGAGGGGCTACTGAAGCTTTCTTT. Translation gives CASSLGGGGATEAFF.

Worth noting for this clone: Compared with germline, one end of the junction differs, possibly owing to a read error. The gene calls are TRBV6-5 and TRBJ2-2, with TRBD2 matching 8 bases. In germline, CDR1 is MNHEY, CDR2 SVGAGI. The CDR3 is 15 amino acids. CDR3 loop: CASGGAGPNTGELFF. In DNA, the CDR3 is TGCGCCAGCGGGGGCGCAGGCCCGAACACCGGGGAGCTGTTTTTT.

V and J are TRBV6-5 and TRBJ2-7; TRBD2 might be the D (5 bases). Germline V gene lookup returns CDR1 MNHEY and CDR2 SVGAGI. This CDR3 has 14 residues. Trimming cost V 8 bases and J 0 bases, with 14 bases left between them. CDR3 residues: CASLSEAGSYEQYF. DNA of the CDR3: TGTGCCAGCCTATCGGAGGCGGGCTCCTACGAGCAGTACTTC.

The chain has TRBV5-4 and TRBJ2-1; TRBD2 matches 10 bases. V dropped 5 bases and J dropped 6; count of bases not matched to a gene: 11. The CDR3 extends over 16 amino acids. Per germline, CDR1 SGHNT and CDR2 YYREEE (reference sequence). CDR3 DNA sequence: TGTGCCAGCAGTCCATCCGGGACTAGCGTAGTCAATGAGCAGTTCTTC. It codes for CASSPSGTSVVNEQFF.

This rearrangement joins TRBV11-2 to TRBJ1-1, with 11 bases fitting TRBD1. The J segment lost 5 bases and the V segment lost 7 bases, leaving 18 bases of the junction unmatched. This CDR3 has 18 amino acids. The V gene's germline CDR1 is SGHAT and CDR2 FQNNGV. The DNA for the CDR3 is TGTGCCAGCACCCCGCTACCGGGACAGGGGGGGCGAGGTACTGAAGCTTTCTTT. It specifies CASTPLPGQGGRGTEAFF. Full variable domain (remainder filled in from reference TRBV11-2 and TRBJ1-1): EAGVAQSPRYKIIEKRQSVAFWCNPISGHATLYWYQQILGQGPKLLIQFQNNGVVDDSQLPKDRFSAERLKGVDSTLKIQPAKLEDSAVYLCASTPLPGQGGRGTEAFFGQGTRLTVV.

CDR3 in amino acids: CASSFRGDFYEQYF. CDR3 nucleotides: TGTGCCAGCAGCTTTCGCGGGGATTTCTACGAGCAGTACTTC. The chain is built from TRBV7-9 and TRBJ2-7; D possibly corresponds to TRBD2 (6 bases). The CDR3 covers 14 residues. Germline V gene lookup returns CDR1 SEHNR and CDR2 FQNEAQ (reference sequence). The V gene lost 3 bases and the J gene lost 3 bases, with 12 bases spanning the gap.